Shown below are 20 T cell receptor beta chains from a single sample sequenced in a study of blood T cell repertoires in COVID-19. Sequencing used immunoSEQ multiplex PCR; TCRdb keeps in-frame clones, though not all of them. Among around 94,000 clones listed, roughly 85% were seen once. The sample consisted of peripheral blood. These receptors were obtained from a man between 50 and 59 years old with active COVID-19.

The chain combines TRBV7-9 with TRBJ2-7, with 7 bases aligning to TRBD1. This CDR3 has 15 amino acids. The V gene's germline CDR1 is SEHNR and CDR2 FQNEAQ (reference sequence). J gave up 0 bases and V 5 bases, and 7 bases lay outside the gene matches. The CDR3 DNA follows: TGTGCCAGCAGCCGTTCAGGGGGAACCTCCTACGAGCAGTACTTC. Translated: CASSRSGGTSYEQYF.

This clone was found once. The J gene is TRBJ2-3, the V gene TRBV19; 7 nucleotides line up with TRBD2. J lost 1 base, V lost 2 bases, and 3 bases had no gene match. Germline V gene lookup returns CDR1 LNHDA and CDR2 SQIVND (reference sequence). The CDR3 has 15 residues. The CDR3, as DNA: TGTGCCAGTAGTATACGTGGGGGGGGCACAGATACGCAGTATTTT. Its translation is CASSIRGGGTDTQYF.

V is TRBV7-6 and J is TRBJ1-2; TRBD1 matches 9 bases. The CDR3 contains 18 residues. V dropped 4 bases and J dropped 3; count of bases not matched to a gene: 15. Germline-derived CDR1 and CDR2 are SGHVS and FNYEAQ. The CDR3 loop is CASSSEPSGTGWHYGYTF. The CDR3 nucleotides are TGTGCCAGCAGCTCAGAACCGTCCGGGACAGGGTGGCACTATGGCTACACCTTC.

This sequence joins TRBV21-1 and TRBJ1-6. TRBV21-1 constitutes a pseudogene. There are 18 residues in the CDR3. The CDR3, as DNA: TGTGCCAGCAGTCCCGATAGAGCGGGGAGAGTCTATAATTCACCCCTCCACTTT. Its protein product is CASSPDRAGRVYNSPLHF.

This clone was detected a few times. The CDR3 region is CASSDRGDVTEAFF. Written as DNA, the CDR3 is TGTGCCAGTAGCGACAGGGGGGACGTCACTGAAGCTTTCTTT. The chain links TRBV19 to TRBJ1-1; 9 bases match TRBD1. Germline CDR1 is LNHDA and CDR2 is SQIVND (reference sequence). V lost 6 bases to trimming and J lost 4 bases; unmatched junction nucleotides: 6. The CDR3 has 14 residues. Using reference TRBV19 and TRBJ1-1 for the parts outside the CDR3, the full variable domain is DGGITQSPKYLFRKEGQNVTLSCEQNLNHDAMYWYRQDPGQGLRLIYYSQIVNDFQKGDIAEGYSVSREKKESFPLTVTSAQKNPTAFYLCASSDRGDVTEAFFGQGTRLTVV.

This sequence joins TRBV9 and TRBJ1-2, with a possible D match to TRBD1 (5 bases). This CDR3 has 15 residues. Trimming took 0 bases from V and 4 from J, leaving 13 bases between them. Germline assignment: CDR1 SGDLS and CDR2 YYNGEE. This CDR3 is CASSVVGDGGYGYTF. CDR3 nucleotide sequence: TGTGCCAGCAGCGTAGTAGGAGACGGGGGCTATGGCTACACCTTC.

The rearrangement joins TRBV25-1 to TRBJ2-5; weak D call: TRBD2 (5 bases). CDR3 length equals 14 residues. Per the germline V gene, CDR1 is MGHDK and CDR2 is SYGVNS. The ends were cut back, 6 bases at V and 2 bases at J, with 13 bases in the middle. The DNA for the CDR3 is TGTGCCAGCAGCAAATCGGGGTCTCAAGAGACCCAGTACTTC. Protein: CASSKSGSQETQYF. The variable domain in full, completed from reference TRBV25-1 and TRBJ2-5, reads EADIYQTPRYLVIGTGKKITLECSQTMGHDKMYWYQQDPGMELHLIHYSYGVNSTEKGDLSSESTVSRIRTEHFPLTLESARPSHTSQYLCASSKSGSQETQYFGPGTRLLVL.

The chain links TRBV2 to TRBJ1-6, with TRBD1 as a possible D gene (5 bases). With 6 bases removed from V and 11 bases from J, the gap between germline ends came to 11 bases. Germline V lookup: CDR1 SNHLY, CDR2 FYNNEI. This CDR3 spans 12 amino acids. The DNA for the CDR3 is TGTGCCAGCAGGGAATCGACAGCACCCCTCCACTTT. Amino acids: CASRESTAPLHF.

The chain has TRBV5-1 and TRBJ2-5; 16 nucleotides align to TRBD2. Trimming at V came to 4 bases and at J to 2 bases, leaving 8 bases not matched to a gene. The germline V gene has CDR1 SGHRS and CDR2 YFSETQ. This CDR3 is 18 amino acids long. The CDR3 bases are TGCGCCAGCAGCAGGGGACTAGCGGGGGGGCCAGGGCAAGAGACCCAGTACTTC. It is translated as CASSRGLAGGPGQETQYF.

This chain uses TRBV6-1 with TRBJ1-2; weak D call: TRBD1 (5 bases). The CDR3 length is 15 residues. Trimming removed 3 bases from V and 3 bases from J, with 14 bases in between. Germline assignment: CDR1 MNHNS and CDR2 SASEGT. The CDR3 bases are TGTGCCAGCAGTGAGGGATTGGGGACTTACTATGGCTACACCTTC. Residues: CASSEGLGTYYGYTF.

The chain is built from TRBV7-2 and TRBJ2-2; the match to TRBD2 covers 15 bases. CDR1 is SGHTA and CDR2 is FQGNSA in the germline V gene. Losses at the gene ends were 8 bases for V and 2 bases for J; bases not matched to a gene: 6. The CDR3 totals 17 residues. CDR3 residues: CASGGLAGGFNTGELFF. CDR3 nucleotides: TGTGCCAGCGGGGGACTAGCGGGGGGCTTCAACACCGGGGAGCTGTTTTTT.

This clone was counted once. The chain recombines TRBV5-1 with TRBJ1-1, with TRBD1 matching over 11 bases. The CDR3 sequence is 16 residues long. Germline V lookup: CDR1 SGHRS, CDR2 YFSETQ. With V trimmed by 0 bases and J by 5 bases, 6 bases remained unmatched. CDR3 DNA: TGCGCCAGCAGCTTGGGGACAGGGGGCGTTAGGACTGAAGCTTTCTTT. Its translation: CASSLGTGGVRTEAFF.

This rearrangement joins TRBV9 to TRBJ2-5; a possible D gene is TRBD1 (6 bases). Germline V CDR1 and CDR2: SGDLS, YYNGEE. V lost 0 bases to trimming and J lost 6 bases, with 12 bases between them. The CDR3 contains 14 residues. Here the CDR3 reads CASSVASQGKTQYF. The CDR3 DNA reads TGTGCCAGCAGCGTAGCTAGCCAGGGGAAGACCCAGTACTTC. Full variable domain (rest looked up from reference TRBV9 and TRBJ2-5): DSGVTQTPKHLITATGQRVTLRCSPRSGDLSVYWYQQSLDQGLQFLIQYYNGEERAKGNILERFSAQQFPDLHSELNLSSLELGDSALYFCASSVASQGKTQYFGPGTRLLVL.

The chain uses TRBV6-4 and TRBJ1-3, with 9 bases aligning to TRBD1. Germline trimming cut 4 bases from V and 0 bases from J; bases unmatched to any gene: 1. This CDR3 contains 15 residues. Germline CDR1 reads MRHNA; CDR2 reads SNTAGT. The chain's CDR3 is CASSGDRVSGNTIYF. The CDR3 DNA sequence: TGTGCCAGCAGTGGGGACAGGGTCTCTGGAAACACCATATATTTT.

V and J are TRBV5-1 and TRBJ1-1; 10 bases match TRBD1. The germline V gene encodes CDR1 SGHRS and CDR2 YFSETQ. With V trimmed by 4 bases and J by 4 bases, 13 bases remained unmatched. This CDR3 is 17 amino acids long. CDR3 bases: TGCGCCAGCAGCGAGGGACAGGGGAAGGACGTGGGCACTGAAGCTTTCTTT. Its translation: CASSEGQGKDVGTEAFF.

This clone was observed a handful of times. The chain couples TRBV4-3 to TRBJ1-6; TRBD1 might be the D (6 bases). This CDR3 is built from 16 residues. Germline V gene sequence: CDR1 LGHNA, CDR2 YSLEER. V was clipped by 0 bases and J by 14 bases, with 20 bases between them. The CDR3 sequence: CASSQEPLFTGSSLHF. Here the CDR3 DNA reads TGCGCCAGCAGCCAAGAGCCTTTATTCACAGGGTCCTCCCTCCACTTT.

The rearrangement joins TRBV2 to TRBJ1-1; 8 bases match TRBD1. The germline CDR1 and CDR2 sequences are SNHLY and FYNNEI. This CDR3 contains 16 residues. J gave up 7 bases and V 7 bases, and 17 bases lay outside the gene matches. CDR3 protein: CASIQRNRGRISEAFF. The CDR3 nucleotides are TGTGCCAGCATCCAAAGGAACAGGGGGAGAATAAGTGAAGCTTTCTTT.

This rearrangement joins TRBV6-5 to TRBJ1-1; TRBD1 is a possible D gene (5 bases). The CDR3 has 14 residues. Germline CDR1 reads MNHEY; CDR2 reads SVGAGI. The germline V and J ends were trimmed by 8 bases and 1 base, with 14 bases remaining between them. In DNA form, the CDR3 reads TGTGCCAGCGGGAGGGGTGGACCGAACACTGAAGCTTTCTTT. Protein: CASGRGGPNTEAFF.

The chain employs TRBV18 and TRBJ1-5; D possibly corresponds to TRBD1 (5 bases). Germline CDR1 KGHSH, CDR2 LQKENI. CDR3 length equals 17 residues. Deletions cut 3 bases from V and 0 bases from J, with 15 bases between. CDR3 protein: CASSPAQGLNSNQPQHF. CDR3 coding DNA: TGTGCCAGCTCACCTGCCCAGGGCCTTAATAGCAATCAGCCCCAGCATTTT.

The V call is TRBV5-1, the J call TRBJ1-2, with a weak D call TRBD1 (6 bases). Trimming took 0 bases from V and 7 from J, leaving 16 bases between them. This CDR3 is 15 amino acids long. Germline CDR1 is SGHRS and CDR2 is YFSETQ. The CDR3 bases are TGCGCCAGCAGCTTGGGACAGGATGTTTTGGGTGGCTACACCTTC. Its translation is CASSLGQDVLGGYTF.